What follows are 21 T cell receptor beta chains derived from one specimen sequenced in a study of cytomegalovirus exposure and HLA in healthy donors. Use of 60 Vbeta and 13 Jbeta primers characterized the PCR. This table comes from immunoSEQ multiplex PCR, and its TCRdb copy is limited to in-frame clones, with some not included. The data contain some 180,000 clones, about 90% of them singletons. Material for sequencing was PBMCs. These receptor sequences come from a girl in the first two years of life in good health and CMV-seronegative.

The chain carries TRBV7-2 and TRBJ2-7, with 8 nucleotides matching TRBD1. The junction had 6 bases not matched to a gene; V was cut back by 3 bases and J by 2 bases. Germline-derived CDR1 and CDR2 are SGHTA and FQGNSA. The CDR3 sequence is 15 residues long. The CDR3 sequence: CASSFNSGGAYEQYF. CDR3 DNA: TGTGCCAGCAGCTTCAATTCAGGGGGCGCCTACGAGCAGTACTTC.

This clone was seen a few times. This chain uses TRBV12-2 with TRBJ2-1; the D call TRBD2 from the table was never checked on the DNA. TRBV12-2 counts as a pseudogene. The CDR3 is 19 residues long. CDR3 DNA sequence: TGTGCAAGTCGCTTAGGGCTAAAGACTAGCGGGAAGGTTGACAATGAGCAGTTCTTC. It yields the protein CASRLGLKTSGKVDNEQFF.

The V gene is TRBV4-1, the J gene TRBJ2-1; 11 bases agree with TRBD2. The CDR3 spans 16 residues. Germline V gene data show CDR1 as MGHRA and CDR2 as YSYEKL. The V gene end was trimmed by 4 bases and the J gene end by 3 bases; junction bases not matched to a gene: 5. The CDR3 loop reads CASSLYGTSGYNEQFF. The CDR3 DNA reads as TGCGCCAGCAGCCTTTACGGGACTAGCGGCTACAATGAGCAGTTCTTC.

As for this clone: The conserved final phenylalanine or tryptophan is absent from the CDR3, which likely points to a read error. The CDR3 region is CASSADDYGYTL. The CDR3 nucleotides read TGTGCCAGCAGTGCGGACGACTATGGCTACACCCTC. J is TRBJ1-2 and V is TRBV2; D is undetermined. This CDR3 is built from 12 residues. Germline V gene data show CDR1 as SNHLY and CDR2 as FYNNEI. V gave up 4 bases and J gave up 3 bases, with 6 bases separating them.

The rearrangement uses TRBV13 and TRBJ2-5; 8 nucleotides agree with TRBD2. The CDR3 length is 14 residues. Germline CDR1 reads PRHDT; CDR2 reads FYEKMQ (reference sequence). The trim removed 5 bases at V and 5 bases at J, leaving 7 bases unmatched. In nucleotides, the CDR3 is TGTGCCAGCAGCACCGGGACTAGAAGGGAGACCCAGTACTTC. Residues: CASSTGTRRETQYF.

The V and J genes are TRBV12-5 and TRBJ2-1; a possible D gene is TRBD1 (5 bases). There are 13 residues in the CDR3. V dropped 2 bases and J dropped 4 bases, with 6 bases sitting between them. Germline-derived CDR1 and CDR2 are LGHNT and FRNRAP. DNA of the CDR3: TGTGCTAGTGGTTTGCAGGGTTACAATGAGCAGTTCTTC. This codes for CASGLQGYNEQFF.

In this sample, this clone turned up once. The chain combines TRBV7-2 with TRBJ1-2; 7 bases are a match to TRBD1. Germline trimming cut 4 bases from V and 6 bases from J; bases unmatched to any gene: 8. This CDR3 contains 14 residues. The germline V gene encodes CDR1 SGHTA and CDR2 FQGNSA. The DNA for the CDR3 is TGTGCCAGCAGCTCCCCCGTGACAGGGCATGGCTACACCTTC. Its translation is CASSSPVTGHGYTF.

This clone was seen only once. CDR3 residues: CASSFGGLQREQYF. The CDR3 DNA follows: TGTGCCAGCAGTTTTGGCGGTCTTCAACGCGAGCAGTACTTC. The chain uses TRBV27 and TRBJ2-7; D unresolved. The germline V gene encodes CDR1 MNHEY and CDR2 SMNVEV (reference sequence). CDR3 length: 14 residues. V lost 3 bases, J lost 6 bases, and 15 bases lay in between.

The chain links TRBV5-4 to TRBJ2-4, with 8 bases that match TRBD1. Germline V gives CDR1 SGHNT, CDR2 YYREEE (reference sequence). Trimming removed 0 bases from V and 8 bases from J; junction bases left unmatched: 4. The CDR3 contains 14 residues. In DNA, the CDR3 is TGTGCCAGCAGCTTGGGGGGGACAGGTGACATTCAGTACTTC. Translation: CASSLGGTGDIQYF.

The gene calls are TRBV18 and TRBJ2-5; D ambiguous. CDR1 and CDR2 (germline): KGHSH, LQKENI. With 6 bases removed from V and 2 bases from J, the gap between germline ends came to 13 bases. The length of the CDR3 is 14 residues. The CDR3, as DNA: TGTGCCAGCTCGGCGCGAGGTGGGCAAGAGACCCAGTACTTC. It encodes CASSARGGQETQYF.

Here the CDR3 reads CASSLEGPDTQYF. The CDR3 DNA reads as TGTGCCAGCAGCTTAGAGGGGCCTGATACGCAGTATTTT. The genes are TRBV11-2 and TRBJ2-3, with a tentative D call TRBD1 (5 bases). The V gene's germline CDR1 is SGHAT and CDR2 FQNNGV. Deletions cut 0 bases from V and 6 bases from J, with 7 bases between. The CDR3 sequence is 13 residues long.

J is TRBJ2-3 and V is TRBV5-5; D ambiguous. Germline CDR1 SGHKS, CDR2 YYEKEE (reference sequence). Trimming took 2 bases from V and 4 from J, leaving 5 bases between them. The CDR3 is 12 residues long. Written as DNA, the CDR3 is TGTGCCAGCAGCTTCCGTTCAGATACGCAGTATTTT. It yields the protein CASSFRSDTQYF.

The J gene is TRBJ2-5, the V gene TRBV6-1, with D perhaps TRBD1 (5 bases). V was clipped by 6 bases and J by 4 bases, with 12 bases between them. The CDR3 spans 13 residues. From germline, CDR1 is MNHNS and CDR2 SASEGT. The CDR3 loop is CASRETVGETQYF. DNA of the CDR3: TGTGCCAGCAGGGAGACAGTAGGAGAGACCCAGTACTTC.

The chain joins TRBV5-4 to TRBJ2-7, with D maybe TRBD2 (5 bases). The V and J ends lost 5 bases and 5 bases respectively, with 11 bases between them. From germline, CDR1 is SGHNT and CDR2 YYREEE (reference sequence). The CDR3 spans 12 residues. The CDR3 DNA sequence: TGTGCCAGCAGAGGACTTGGGGACGAGCAGTACTTC. This translates into CASRGLGDEQYF.

This chain links TRBV30 with TRBJ1-1, with 9 bases matching TRBD1. Per germline, CDR1 GTSNPN and CDR2 SVGIG (reference sequence). V was clipped by 4 bases and J by 4 bases; unmatched bases: 13. This CDR3 is 16 amino acids long. Here the CDR3 DNA reads TGTGCCTGGAATTCCCCGGGACAGGGATTAGGCACTGAAGCTTTCTTT. Translating gives CAWNSPGQGLGTEAFF.

This chain connects TRBV19 to TRBJ1-1, with D hard to call. The CDR3 is 13 amino acids. The V gene's germline CDR1 is LNHDA and CDR2 SQIVND (reference sequence). V lost 3 bases and J 5 bases, leaving 10 bases between the germline ends. The CDR3: CASSIVGGTEAFF. CDR3 sequence (DNA): TGTGCCAGTAGTATTGTGGGAGGGACTGAAGCTTTCTTT.

This sequence joins TRBV11-2 and TRBJ1-1; weak D call: TRBD1 (5 bases). The germline V gene has CDR1 SGHAT and CDR2 FQNNGV. V was pared by 1 base and J by 6 bases, with 21 bases between. The CDR3 spans 17 residues. The CDR3 nucleotides are TGTGCCAGCAGCTTAGTCCGCTATCAGGGTAGGATCGCTGAAGCTTTCTTT. It yields the protein CASSLVRYQGRIAEAFF.

The chain recombines TRBV19 with TRBJ1-4, with D unclear. Germline assignment: CDR1 LNHDA and CDR2 SQIVND (reference sequence). This CDR3 has 11 amino acids. With 5 bases removed from V and 11 bases from J, the gap between germline ends came to 9 bases. DNA of the CDR3: TGTGCCAGTAGTGAGTTAAAGAAACTGTTTTTT. This codes for CASSELKKLFF.

The chain carries TRBV12-5 and TRBJ1-2, with 9 nucleotides matching TRBD1. The CDR3 runs to 13 residues. Germline CDR1 and CDR2: LGHNT and FRNRAP. The CDR3 DNA is TGTGTGCTGCAACCGGGGACAGGGAGTGGCTACACCTTC. Translating gives CVLQPGTGSGYTF.

This clone has just one count. DNA for the CDR3: TGCGCCAGCAGCCCCATAACCTCGGGGAGGGGAGGCGGTCAGCCCCAGCATTTT. Amino acid sequence: CASSPITSGRGGGQPQHF. The V call is TRBV4-1, the J call TRBJ1-5; a possible D gene is TRBD1 (5 bases). Germline CDR1 and CDR2: MGHRA and YSYEKL. CDR3 length: 18 residues. The ends were cut back, 4 bases at V and 6 bases at J, with 25 bases in the middle.

This chain uses TRBV7-9 with TRBJ2-1; TRBD2 matches at 8 bases. Germline V gives CDR1 SEHNR, CDR2 FQNEAQ (reference sequence). This CDR3 comprises 16 residues. J lost 0 bases, V lost 4 bases, and 5 bases had no gene match. In DNA, the CDR3 is TGTGCCAGCAGCTCCACTAGCGGACCCTCCTACAATGAGCAGTTCTTC. It yields the protein CASSSTSGPSYNEQFF.